A selection of T cell receptor beta chains follows, all from one sample in a study of T cells after yellow fever vaccination. TCRdb ran MiXCR on the 5' RACE reads and lists one entry per CDR3 protein. The data show 600,000 to 750,000 distinct CDR3 sequences, about 12% seen once. Sequences were derived from PBMCs, sampled on the day of the yellow fever booster vaccination. These receptors all stem from a man aged 30 to 45 who received the YFV17D yellow fever vaccine. The CDR3 runs from the conserved cysteine through the conserved F or W. D genes are given only for firm matches. Clone size is given for some rows only: seen once, a few or many times, or a class if the clone is expanded.

d_gene: NA
j_gene: TRBJ1-4
abundance: NA
v_gene: TRBV27
CDR3aa: CASSLGHPNEKLFF
CDR3nt: TGTGCCAGCAGTCTCGGACACCCTAATGAAAAACTGTTTTTT

d_gene: NA
j_gene: TRBJ2-2
abundance: many
v_gene: TRBV20-1
CDR3aa: CAIHPGRGTGELFF
CDR3nt: TGCGCGATACACCCGGGACGGGGAACCGGGGAGCTGTTTTTT

d_gene: TRBD1
j_gene: TRBJ2-1
abundance: few
v_gene: TRBV6-1
CDR3aa: CASSARDRGDDEQFF
CDR3nt: TGTGCCAGCAGTGCCCGGGACAGGGGGGATGATGAGCAGTTCTTC

d_gene: NA
j_gene: TRBJ1-1
abundance: few
v_gene: TRBV25-1
CDR3aa: CASIKSGAFEAFF
CDR3nt: TGTGCCAGCATAAAATCCGGGGCATTTGAAGCTTTCTTT

d_gene: NA
j_gene: TRBJ1-1
abundance: few
v_gene: TRBV7-3
CDR3aa: CASSLGSGSEAFF
CDR3nt: TGTGCCAGCAGTTTGGGATCGGGGAGTGAAGCTTTCTTT

d_gene: NA
j_gene: TRBJ2-4
abundance: few
v_gene: TRBV19
CDR3aa: CASSTPDVRHKNIQYF
CDR3nt: TGTGCCAGTAGTACCCCGGACGTCAGACATAAAAACATTCAGTACTTC

d_gene: NA
j_gene: TRBJ2-2
abundance: NA
v_gene: TRBV20-1
CDR3aa: CSAVRAGELFF
CDR3nt: TGCAGTGCTGTGAGGGCCGGGGAGCTGTTTTTT

d_gene: TRBD2
j_gene: TRBJ2-1
abundance: NA
v_gene: TRBV7-2
CDR3aa: CASSSGGVNEQFF
CDR3nt: TGTGCCAGCAGCTCCGGGGGGGTAAATGAGCAGTTCTTC

d_gene: TRBD2
j_gene: TRBJ2-1
abundance: few
v_gene: TRBV5-1
CDR3aa: CASSFGGRGDEQFF
CDR3nt: TGCGCCAGCAGCTTCGGCGGGAGAGGAGATGAGCAGTTCTTC

d_gene: TRBD2
j_gene: TRBJ2-1
abundance: NA
v_gene: TRBV7-6
CDR3aa: CASSFMGTSSYNEQFF
CDR3nt: TGTGCCAGCAGCTTCATGGGGACTAGCTCCTACAATGAGCAGTTCTTC

d_gene: TRBD1
j_gene: TRBJ1-1
abundance: NA
v_gene: TRBV5-4
CDR3aa: CASSPGQGLGNTEAFF
CDR3nt: TGTGCCAGCAGCCCAGGACAGGGGTTAGGGAACACTGAAGCTTTCTTT

d_gene: TRBD2
j_gene: TRBJ2-7
abundance: NA
v_gene: TRBV7-2
CDR3aa: CASSLTTGLAGYEQYF
CDR3nt: TGTGCCAGCAGCTTAACGACGGGTCTAGCGGGCTACGAGCAGTACTTC

d_gene: NA
j_gene: TRBJ2-5
abundance: NA
v_gene: TRBV7-8
CDR3aa: CASSSWTGGFRETQYF
CDR3nt: TGTGCCAGCAGCTCCTGGACAGGAGGGTTTCGAGAGACCCAGTACTTC

d_gene: NA
j_gene: TRBJ2-3
abundance: NA
v_gene: TRBV24-1
CDR3aa: CATIGGLHTDTQYF
CDR3nt: TGTGCCACCATTGGCGGACTTCACACAGATACGCAGTATTTT

d_gene: TRBD2
j_gene: TRBJ2-1
abundance: NA
v_gene: TRBV20-1
CDR3aa: CSASRLAGGLNYNEQFF
CDR3nt: TGCAGTGCTAGCCGACTAGCGGGAGGCCTCAACTACAATGAGCAGTTCTTC

d_gene: NA
j_gene: TRBJ2-3
abundance: few
v_gene: TRBV6-2/TRBV6-3
CDR3aa: CASTQQGLRVRDTQYF
CDR3nt: TGTGCCAGCACCCAACAGGGACTAAGAGTAAGGGATACGCAGTATTTT

d_gene: NA
j_gene: TRBJ2-7
abundance: few
v_gene: TRBV5-1
CDR3aa: CASSSEAPHEQYF
CDR3nt: TGCGCCAGCAGCTCGGAGGCACCCCACGAGCAGTACTTC

d_gene: TRBD1
j_gene: TRBJ1-3
abundance: NA
v_gene: TRBV18
CDR3aa: CASSRGTDSGNTIYF
CDR3nt: TGTGCCAGCTCACGCGGGACAGACTCTGGAAACACCATATATTTT

d_gene: NA
j_gene: TRBJ1-4
abundance: few
v_gene: TRBV5-5
CDR3aa: CASSLVSVEKLFF
CDR3nt: TGTGCCAGCAGCTTGGTGTCGGTTGAAAAACTGTTTTTT

d_gene: TRBD2
j_gene: TRBJ2-1
abundance: few
v_gene: TRBV5-6
CDR3aa: CASSFLAGDWGEQFF
CDR3nt: TGTGCCAGCAGCTTTCTCGCGGGAGATTGGGGTGAGCAGTTCTTC

d_gene: NA
j_gene: TRBJ1-1
abundance: NA
v_gene: TRBV18
CDR3aa: CASSLRTYGWTEAFF
CDR3nt: TGTGCCAGCTCTCTTAGGACGTACGGGTGGACTGAAGCTTTCTTT

d_gene: TRBD2
j_gene: TRBJ2-7
abundance: NA
v_gene: TRBV4-2
CDR3aa: CASSQRTSGYEQYF
CDR3nt: TGTGCCAGCAGCCAACGGACTAGCGGTTACGAGCAGTACTTC

d_gene: NA
j_gene: TRBJ2-3
abundance: NA
v_gene: TRBV20-1
CDR3aa: CSATGSTGSTDTQYF
CDR3nt: TGCAGTGCTACGGGGAGTACCGGGAGCACAGATACGCAGTATTTT